This TCR beta chain was observed in a study of blood T cells in healthy people across ages. This clonotype was seen only a few times. The CDR3 runs to 15 residues. Looked up from germline, CDR1 is MNHNS and CDR2 is SASEGT. Losses at the gene ends were 7 bases for V and 3 bases for J; bases not matched to a gene: 11. Primers used in a second PCR of roughly 6 to 11 cycles were a sample-barcoded 5' primer and a J-beta primer mix. Each CDR3 protein is one row after TCRdb ran MiXCR on the 5' RACE reads. In the table there are almost 800,000 distinct CDR3 sequences, more than 45% of which are singletons. The sample comprised blood. The genes are TRBV6-1 and TRBJ2-7, with 8 bases identical to TRBD2. This receptor was obtained from a man under 40 in good health. CDR3: CASTPGVAGNYEQYF. The CDR3 DNA sequence: TGTGCCAGCACCCCGGGGGTAGCGGGAAACTACGAGCAGTACTTC.